The 13 T cell receptor beta chains below all came from one sample that was sequenced in a study of beta chain features in type 1 diabetes. The investigators reverse transcribed all of the isolated RNA, so they sequenced expressed TCRB transcripts. Sequencing was performed with immunoSEQ multiplex PCR; in TCRdb, only in-frame clones are kept and a portion is missing. Among around 340,000 clones listed, roughly a fifth were seen once. Material: naive CD4+ T cells from blood. These receptors all come from a young woman in good health.

The chain employs TRBV9 and TRBJ1-1; TRBD1 is a possible D gene (6 bases). This CDR3 region has 15 residues. V was clipped by 2 bases and J by 1 base, with 12 bases between them. CDR1 is SGDLS, CDR2 YYNGEE, per germline. CDR3 protein: CASSVSGVTNTEAFF. For the CDR3, the DNA is TGTGCCAGCAGCGTCTCAGGGGTTACGAACACTGAAGCTTTCTTT. Drawing the rest from reference TRBV9 and TRBJ1-1, the complete variable domain is DSGVTQTPKHLITATGQRVTLRCSPRSGDLSVYWYQQSLDQGLQFLIQYYNGEERAKGNILERFSAQQFPDLHSELNLSSLELGDSALYFCASSVSGVTNTEAFFGQGTRLTVV.

CDR3 nucleotides: TGTGCCAGCAGCTTAGCCAGGGGGCGTGAAGCTTTCTTT. This translates into CASSLARGREAFF. The V and J genes are TRBV7-9 and TRBJ1-1; 8 bases are a match to TRBD1. The CDR3 loop spans 13 amino acids. CDR1 and CDR2 (germline): SEHNR, FQNEAQ (reference sequence). V was clipped by 0 bases and J by 7 bases; unmatched bases: 1.

This rearrangement joins TRBV4-2 to TRBJ2-7; D is unclear. The germline CDR1 and CDR2 sequences are LGHNA and YNFKEQ. The germline V and J ends were trimmed by 2 bases and 3 bases, with 11 bases remaining between them. This CDR3 spans 14 amino acids. The CDR3 bases are TGTGCCAGCAGCCAATCCGACATAAACTACGAGCAGTACTTC. This sequence encodes CASSQSDINYEQYF.

The chain recombines TRBV6-1 with TRBJ2-4; D perhaps matches TRBD2 (5 bases). This CDR3 contains 19 residues. Germline V gene lookup returns CDR1 MNHNS and CDR2 SASEGT. V shed 3 bases and J shed 0 bases, with 21 bases lying between them. The CDR3 coding sequence is TGTGCCAGCAGTGATCCATTCGGGGTCATGACGGTAGCCAAAAACATTCAGTACTTC. Encoded protein: CASSDPFGVMTVAKNIQYF.

This chain connects TRBV18 to TRBJ2-3; tentative D call: TRBD1 (5 bases). Trimming pared 2 bases from V and 2 bases from J, leaving 14 bases between. CDR3 length: 16 residues. Germline values: CDR1 KGHSH, CDR2 LQKENI. CDR3: CASSPFVTEFTDTQYF. In nucleotides, the CDR3 is TGTGCCAGCTCACCATTTGTGACAGAGTTCACAGATACGCAGTATTTT.

The sample holds a few counts of this clone. The V and J genes are TRBV29-1 and TRBJ2-4; 8 bases are a match to TRBD1. CDR3 size: 14 residues. V shed 6 bases and J 0 bases; nucleotides not matched to a gene: 4. Germline CDR1 and CDR2: SQVTM and ANQGSEA. CDR3 loop: CSVADRVAKNIQYF. CDR3 coding DNA: TGCAGCGTGGCGGACAGGGTAGCCAAAAACATTCAGTACTTC.

The chain is built from TRBV5-6 and TRBJ1-5, with a tentative D call TRBD1 (6 bases). CDR3 length: 13 amino acids. Between the trimmed V and J ends, which lost 3 bases and 6 bases, there was a span of 10 bases. Germline V gene sequence: CDR1 SGHDT, CDR2 YYEEEE. CDR3 loop: CASSSIQGQPQHF. CDR3 DNA sequence: TGTGCCAGCAGCTCGATACAGGGTCAGCCCCAGCATTTT.

The gene calls are TRBV19 and TRBJ1-2, with D unclear. Germline values: CDR1 LNHDA, CDR2 SQIVND (reference sequence). This CDR3 spans 12 amino acids. V dropped 0 bases and J dropped 8 bases, with 7 bases sitting between them. CDR3 nucleotides: TGTGCCAGTAGTATAGATCGAGGCGGCTACACCTTC. Its translation: CASSIDRGGYTF.

This clone was found a few times. J is TRBJ2-7 and V is TRBV29-1, with a weak D call TRBD2 (6 bases). Per the germline V gene, CDR1 is SQVTM and CDR2 is ANQGSEA. V dropped 4 bases and J dropped 5 bases, with 18 bases sitting between them. The CDR3 runs 14 residues. CDR3 region: CSVGKGGTAHEQYF. CDR3 coding DNA: TGCAGCGTTGGTAAAGGAGGGACGGCCCACGAGCAGTACTTC.

The chain employs TRBV5-1 and TRBJ1-2; D is unclear. Germline CDR1 and CDR2: SGHRS and YFSETQ. There are 16 residues in the CDR3. Trimming cost V 0 bases and J 3 bases, with 15 bases left between them. The CDR3, as DNA: TGCGCCAGCAGCTTGGTAGTAGGCGGGCCTGACTATGGCTACACCTTC. Translated: CASSLVVGGPDYGYTF.

In this sample, this clone turned up a few times. This chain uses TRBV13 with TRBJ1-2; D unresolved. Per the germline V gene, CDR1 is PRHDT and CDR2 is FYEKMQ (reference sequence). Trimming stripped 4 bases from V and 11 bases from J, with 17 bases between. This CDR3 contains 13 residues. The DNA for the CDR3 is TGTGCCAGCAGCTGGCTCCTGCGGGGATCGTACACCTTC. This encodes CASSWLLRGSYTF.

With regard to this clone: The same CDR3 arises from other DNA sequences in this sample as well. Written as DNA, the CDR3 is TGTGCCAGCAGCCGAAGGACAGGGGATGGCTACACCTTC. Translated, it gives CASSRRTGDGYTF. V gene TRBV14 combines with J gene TRBJ1-2; 9 bases agree with TRBD1. There are 13 residues in the CDR3. Germline values: CDR1 SGHDN, CDR2 FVKESK. V lost 4 bases to trimming and J lost 6 bases; unmatched junction nucleotides: 3.

V and J are TRBV11-2 and TRBJ1-1; 9 nucleotides agree with TRBD1. From germline, CDR1 is SGHAT and CDR2 FQNNGV. This CDR3 is 15 amino acids long. Trimming removed 4 bases from V and 4 bases from J; junction bases left unmatched: 7. CDR3 sequence reads: CASSSGPGQGTEAFF. The CDR3 coding sequence is TGTGCCAGCAGCTCAGGCCCGGGACAGGGCACTGAAGCTTTCTTT.